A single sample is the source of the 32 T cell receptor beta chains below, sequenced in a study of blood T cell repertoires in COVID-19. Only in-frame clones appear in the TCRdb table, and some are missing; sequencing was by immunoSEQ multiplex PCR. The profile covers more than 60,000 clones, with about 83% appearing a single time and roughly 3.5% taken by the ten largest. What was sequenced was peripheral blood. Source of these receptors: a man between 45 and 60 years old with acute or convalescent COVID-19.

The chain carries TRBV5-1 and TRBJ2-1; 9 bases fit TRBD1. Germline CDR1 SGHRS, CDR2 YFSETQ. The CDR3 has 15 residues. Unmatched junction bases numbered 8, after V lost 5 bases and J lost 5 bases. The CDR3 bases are TGCGCCAGCAGGGAGGACAGGGGAAGTGACAATGAGCAGTTCTTC. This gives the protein CASREDRGSDNEQFF.

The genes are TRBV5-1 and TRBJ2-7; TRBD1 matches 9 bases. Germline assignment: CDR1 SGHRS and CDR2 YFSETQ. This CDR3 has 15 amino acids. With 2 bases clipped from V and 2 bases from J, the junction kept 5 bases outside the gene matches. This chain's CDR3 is CASSLQGQGTYEQYF. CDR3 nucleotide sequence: TGCGCCAGCAGCTTACAGGGACAGGGTACCTACGAGCAGTACTTC.

The CDR3 nucleotides are TGTGCCAGCAGCCGCCGGGGGTGGGGTCTTATAAATGAGCAGTTCTTC. Translated, it gives CASSRRGWGLINEQFF. The chain joins TRBV6-2 or TRBV6-3 to TRBJ2-1; a possible D gene is TRBD2 (6 bases). With 6 bases removed from V and 7 bases from J, the gap between germline ends came to 22 bases. The CDR3 is 16 amino acids. The germline V gene encodes CDR1 MNHEY and CDR2 SVGEGT.

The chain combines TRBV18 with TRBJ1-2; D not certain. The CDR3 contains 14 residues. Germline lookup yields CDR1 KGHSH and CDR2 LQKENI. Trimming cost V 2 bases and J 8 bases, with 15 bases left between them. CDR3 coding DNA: TGTGCCAGCTCACCAGGGAGGATACCGTGGGGCTACACCTTC. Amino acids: CASSPGRIPWGYTF.

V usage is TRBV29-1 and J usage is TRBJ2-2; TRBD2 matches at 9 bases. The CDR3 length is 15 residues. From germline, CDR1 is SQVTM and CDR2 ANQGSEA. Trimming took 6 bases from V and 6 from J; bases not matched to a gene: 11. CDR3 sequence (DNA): TGCAGCGTGTCAACCGGGACTAGCTATCCCGGGGAGCTGTTTTTT. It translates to CSVSTGTSYPGELFF.

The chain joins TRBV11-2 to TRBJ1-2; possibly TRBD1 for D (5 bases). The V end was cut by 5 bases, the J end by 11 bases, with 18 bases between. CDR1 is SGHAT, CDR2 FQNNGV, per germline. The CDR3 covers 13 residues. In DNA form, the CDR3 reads TGTGCCAGCAGCCAAGGCTTGACAGAAACTTACACCTTC. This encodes CASSQGLTETYTF.

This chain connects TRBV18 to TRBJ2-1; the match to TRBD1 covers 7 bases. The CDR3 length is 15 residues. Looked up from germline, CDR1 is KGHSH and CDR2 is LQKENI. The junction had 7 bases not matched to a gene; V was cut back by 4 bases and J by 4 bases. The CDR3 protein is CASSRDRVLYNEQFF. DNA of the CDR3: TGTGCCAGCTCACGAGACAGGGTCCTGTACAATGAGCAGTTCTTC.

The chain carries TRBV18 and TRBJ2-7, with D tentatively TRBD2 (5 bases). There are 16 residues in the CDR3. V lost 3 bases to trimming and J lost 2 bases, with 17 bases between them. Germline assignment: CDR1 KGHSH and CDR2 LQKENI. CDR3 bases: TGTGCCAGCTCACCGAGGGAAAAAACCGCTACCTACGAGCAGTACTTC. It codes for CASSPREKTATYEQYF.

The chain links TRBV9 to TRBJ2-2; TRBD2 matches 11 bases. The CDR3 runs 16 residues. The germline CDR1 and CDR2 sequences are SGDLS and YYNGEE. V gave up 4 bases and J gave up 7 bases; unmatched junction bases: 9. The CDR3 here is CASSTLAGGFFGELFF. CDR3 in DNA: TGTGCCAGCAGCACCCTAGCGGGGGGCTTTTTCGGGGAGCTGTTTTTT.

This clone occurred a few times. DNA for the CDR3: TGCAGCGTTGAAGGGGTAGCGGGGGCAGATACGCAGTATTTT. Protein sequence: CSVEGVAGADTQYF. The genes are TRBV29-1 and TRBJ2-3; 9 bases line up with TRBD2. The V gene end was trimmed by 1 base and the J gene end by 4 bases; junction bases not matched to a gene: 3. Looked up from germline, CDR1 is SQVTM and CDR2 is ANQGSEA. CDR3 length equals 14 residues.

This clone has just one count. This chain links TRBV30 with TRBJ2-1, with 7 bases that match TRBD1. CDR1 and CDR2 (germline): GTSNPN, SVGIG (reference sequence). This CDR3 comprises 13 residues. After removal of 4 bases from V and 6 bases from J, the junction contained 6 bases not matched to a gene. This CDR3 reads CAWNMAGGNEQFF. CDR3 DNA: TGTGCCTGGAACATGGCAGGGGGCAATGAGCAGTTCTTC.

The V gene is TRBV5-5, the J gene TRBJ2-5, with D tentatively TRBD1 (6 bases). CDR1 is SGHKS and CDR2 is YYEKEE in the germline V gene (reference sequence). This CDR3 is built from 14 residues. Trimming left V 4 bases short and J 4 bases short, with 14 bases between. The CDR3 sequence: CASSRGGQRETQYF. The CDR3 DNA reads TGTGCCAGCAGCCGAGGGGGTCAGCGAGAGACCCAGTACTTC.

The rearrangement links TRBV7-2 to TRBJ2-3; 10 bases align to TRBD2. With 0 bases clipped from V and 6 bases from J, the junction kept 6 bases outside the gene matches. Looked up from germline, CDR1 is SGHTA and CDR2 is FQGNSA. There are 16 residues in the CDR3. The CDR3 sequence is CASSLALAGPKDTQYF. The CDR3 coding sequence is TGTGCCAGCAGCTTAGCACTAGCGGGGCCTAAGGATACGCAGTATTTT.

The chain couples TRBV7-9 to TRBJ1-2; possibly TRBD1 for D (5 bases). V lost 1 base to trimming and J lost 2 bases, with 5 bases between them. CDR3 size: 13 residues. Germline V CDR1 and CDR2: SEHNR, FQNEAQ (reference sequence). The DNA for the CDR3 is TGTGCCAGCAGCTTAGAGGGGAACTATGGCTACACCTTC. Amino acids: CASSLEGNYGYTF. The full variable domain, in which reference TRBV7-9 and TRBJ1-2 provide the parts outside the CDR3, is DTGVSQNPRHKITKRGQNVTFRCDPISEHNRLYWYRQTLGQGPEFLTYFQNEAQLEKSRLLSDRFSAERPKGSFSTLEIQRTEQGDSAMYLCASSLEGNYGYTFGSGTRLTVV.

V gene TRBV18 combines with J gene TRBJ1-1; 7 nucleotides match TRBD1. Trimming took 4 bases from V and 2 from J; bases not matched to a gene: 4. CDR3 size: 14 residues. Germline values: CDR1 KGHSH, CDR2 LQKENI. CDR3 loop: CASSREGGNTEAFF. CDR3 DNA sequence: TGTGCCAGCTCACGGGAAGGGGGCAACACTGAAGCTTTCTTT.

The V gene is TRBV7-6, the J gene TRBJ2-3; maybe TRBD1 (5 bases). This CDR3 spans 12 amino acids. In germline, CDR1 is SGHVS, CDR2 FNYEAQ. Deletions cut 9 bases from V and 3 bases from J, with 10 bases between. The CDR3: CARKGCTDTQYF. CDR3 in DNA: TGTGCCAGAAAGGGGTGTACAGATACGCAGTATTTT.

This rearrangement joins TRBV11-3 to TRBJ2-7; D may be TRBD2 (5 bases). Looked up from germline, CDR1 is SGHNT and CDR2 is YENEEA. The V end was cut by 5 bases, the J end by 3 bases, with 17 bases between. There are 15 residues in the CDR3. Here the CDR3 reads CASSLVGWENYEQYF. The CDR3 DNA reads TGTGCCAGCAGCCTTGTGGGGTGGGAGAACTACGAGCAGTACTTC. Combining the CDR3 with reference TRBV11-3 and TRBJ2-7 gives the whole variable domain EAGVVQSPRYKIIEKKQPVAFWCNPISGHNTLYWYLQNLGQGPELLIRYENEEAVDDSQLPKDRFSAERLKGVDSTLKIQPAELGDSAVYLCASSLVGWENYEQYFGPGTRLTVT.

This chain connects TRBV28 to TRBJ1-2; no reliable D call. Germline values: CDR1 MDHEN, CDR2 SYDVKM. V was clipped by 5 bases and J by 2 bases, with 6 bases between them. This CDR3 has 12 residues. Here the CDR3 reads CASSRANYGYTF. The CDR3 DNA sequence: TGTGCCAGCAGTCGAGCCAACTATGGCTACACCTTC.

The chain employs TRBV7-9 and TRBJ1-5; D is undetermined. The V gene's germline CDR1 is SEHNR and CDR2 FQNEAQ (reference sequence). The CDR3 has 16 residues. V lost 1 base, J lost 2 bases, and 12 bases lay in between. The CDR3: CASSLGSMIGNQPQHF. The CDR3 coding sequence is TGTGCCAGCAGCTTAGGGTCGATGATAGGCAATCAGCCCCAGCATTTT. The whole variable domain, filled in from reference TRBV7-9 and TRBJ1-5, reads DTGVSQNPRHKITKRGQNVTFRCDPISEHNRLYWYRQTLGQGPEFLTYFQNEAQLEKSRLLSDRFSAERPKGSFSTLEIQRTEQGDSAMYLCASSLGSMIGNQPQHFGDGTRLSIL.

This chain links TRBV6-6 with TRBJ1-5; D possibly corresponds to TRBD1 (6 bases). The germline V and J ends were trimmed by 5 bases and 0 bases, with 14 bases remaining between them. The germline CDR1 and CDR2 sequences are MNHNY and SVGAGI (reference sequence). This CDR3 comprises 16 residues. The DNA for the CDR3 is TGTGCCAGCAGTGCGATCAGGGGTATTAGCAATCAGCCCCAGCATTTT. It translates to CASSAIRGISNQPQHF.

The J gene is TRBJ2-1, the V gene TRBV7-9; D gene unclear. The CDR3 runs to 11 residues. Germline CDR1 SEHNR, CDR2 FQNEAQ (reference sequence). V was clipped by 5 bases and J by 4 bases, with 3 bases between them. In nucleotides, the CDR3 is TGTGCCAGCAGCCCTTACAATGAGCAGTTCTTC. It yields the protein CASSPYNEQFF.

CDR3 sequence reads: CASSTDRRRTQYF. The CDR3 DNA sequence: TGCGCCAGCAGCACCGACAGGAGGAGGACCCAGTACTTC. This rearrangement joins TRBV5-1 to TRBJ2-5; possibly TRBD1 for D (6 bases). Trimming took off 4 bases at V and 7 bases at J, with 14 bases between the two ends. The CDR3 has 13 residues. The germline gives CDR1 SGHRS, CDR2 YFSETQ.

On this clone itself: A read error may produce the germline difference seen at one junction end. The CDR3 bases are TGTGCCAGCAGAAGTAGAGGGGGCTACACCTTT. It yields the protein CASRSRGGYTF. This sequence joins TRBV6-5 and TRBJ1-2; 7 nucleotides match TRBD1. The CDR3 loop spans 11 amino acids. Germline V gene data show CDR1 as MNHEY and CDR2 as SVGAGI.

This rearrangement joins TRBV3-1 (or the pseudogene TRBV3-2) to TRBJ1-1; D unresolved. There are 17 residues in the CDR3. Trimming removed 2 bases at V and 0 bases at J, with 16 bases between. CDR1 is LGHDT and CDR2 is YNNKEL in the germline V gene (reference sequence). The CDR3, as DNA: TGTGCCAGCAGCCAAATATCGAGATATAACCTGAACACTGAAGCTTTCTTT. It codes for CASSQISRYNLNTEAFF.

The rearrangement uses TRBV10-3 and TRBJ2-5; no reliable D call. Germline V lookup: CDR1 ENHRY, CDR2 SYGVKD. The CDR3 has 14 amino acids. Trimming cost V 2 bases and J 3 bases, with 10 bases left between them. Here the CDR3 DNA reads TGTGCCATCAGTGAGAGAGGAGAAAAAGAGACCCAGTACTTC. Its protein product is CAISERGEKETQYF.

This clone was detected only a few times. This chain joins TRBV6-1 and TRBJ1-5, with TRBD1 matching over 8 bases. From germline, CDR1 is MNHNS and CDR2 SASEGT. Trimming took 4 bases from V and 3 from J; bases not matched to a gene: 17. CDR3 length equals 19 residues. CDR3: CASSVEGRGRINYNQPQHF. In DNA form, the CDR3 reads TGTGCCAGCAGTGTAGAAGGCAGGGGGCGAATCAACTACAATCAGCCCCAGCATTTT.

CDR3 coding DNA: TGCGCCAGCAGCCAAGATCAGCAGGGGTGGAATTCACCCCTCCACTTT. Protein: CASSQDQQGWNSPLHF. The V gene is TRBV4-1, the J gene TRBJ1-6; possible D gene TRBD1, 6 bases. V was clipped by 0 bases and J by 7 bases, with 13 bases between them. CDR3 length: 16 residues. Germline V gene data show CDR1 as MGHRA and CDR2 as YSYEKL.

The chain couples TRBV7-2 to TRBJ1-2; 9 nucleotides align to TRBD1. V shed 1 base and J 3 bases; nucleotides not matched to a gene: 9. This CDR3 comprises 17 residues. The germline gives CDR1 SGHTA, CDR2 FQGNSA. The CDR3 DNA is TGTGCCAGCAGCTTAGGCCGTGGGACAGGGAGGGACTATGGCTACACCTTC. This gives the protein CASSLGRGTGRDYGYTF.

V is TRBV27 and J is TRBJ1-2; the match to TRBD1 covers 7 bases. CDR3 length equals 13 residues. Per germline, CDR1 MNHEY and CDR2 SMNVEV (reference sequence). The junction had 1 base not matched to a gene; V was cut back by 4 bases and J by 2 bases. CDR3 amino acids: CASSWGQNYGYTF. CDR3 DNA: TGTGCCAGCAGTTGGGGACAGAACTATGGCTACACCTTC.

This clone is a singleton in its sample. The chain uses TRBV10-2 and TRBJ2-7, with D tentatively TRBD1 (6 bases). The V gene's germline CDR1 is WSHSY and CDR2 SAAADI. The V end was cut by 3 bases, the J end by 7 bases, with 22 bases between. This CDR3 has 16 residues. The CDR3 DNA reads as TGCGCCAGCAGTGAACCTCCAGGGGCTAGTGGTATGGAGCAGTACTTC. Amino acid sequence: CASSEPPGASGMEQYF.

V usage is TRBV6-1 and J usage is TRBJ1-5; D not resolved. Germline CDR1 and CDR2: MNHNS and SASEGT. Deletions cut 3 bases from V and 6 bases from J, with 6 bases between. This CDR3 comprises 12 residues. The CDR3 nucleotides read TGTGCCAGCAGTGAGAGGGCTCAGCCCCAGCATTTT. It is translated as CASSERAQPQHF.

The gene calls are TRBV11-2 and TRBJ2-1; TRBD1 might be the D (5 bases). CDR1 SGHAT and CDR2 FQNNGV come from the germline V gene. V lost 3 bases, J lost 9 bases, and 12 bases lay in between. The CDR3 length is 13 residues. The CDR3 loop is CASSFQGFGEQFF. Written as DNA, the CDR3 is TGTGCCAGCAGCTTTCAGGGTTTTGGTGAGCAGTTCTTC.